The TCR beta chain under discussion was sequenced for a study of blood T cell repertoires in COVID-19. On the study more broadly: Samples of COVID-19 (acute and convalescent) were obtained from the United States, Italy and Spain.

From germline, CDR1 is MDHEN and CDR2 SYDVKM. The CDR3 spans 15 residues. V was pared by 2 bases and J by 2 bases, with 12 bases between. Authors' data handling: Amplifying reference gene primers gave estimates of nucleated cell counts. The method was immunoSEQ multiplex PCR; TCRdb's version includes in-frame clones alone and lacks a portion of them. That table is the source of V, J and clone size, and D and trimming were worked out from the DNA. The table includes roughly 110,000 clones, around 89% detected once. The receptor comes from a man aged 45-60 years with active or convalescent COVID-19. The chain uses TRBV28 and TRBJ1-2; maybe TRBD1 (6 bases). Sequenced material: peripheral blood. CDR3 bases: TGTGCCAGCAGTTTACAAACAGGGCACAACTATGGCTACACCTTC. It codes for CASSLQTGHNYGYTF.